Following are 27 T cell receptor beta chains from one sample sequenced in a study of T cells in Graves' hyperthyroidism and ophthalmopathy. Amplified TCR beta CDR3 regions derived from RNA transcripts. First-round RT-PCR targeting the TCR CDR3 was performed with the HTBI primer set. TCRdb fed the multiplex PCR reads into MiXCR, producing one record per CDR3 protein. The data contain around 200,000 distinct CDR3 sequences, more than 15% of them singletons. What was sequenced was blood. The receptor set was obtained from a woman aged 45 to 65 with Graves' hyperthyroidism.

Many counts were recorded for this clonotype. V and J are TRBV7-9 and TRBJ2-2; D ambiguous. CDR1 and CDR2 (germline): SEHNR, FQNEAQ (reference sequence). The CDR3 sequence is 14 residues long. V shed 4 bases and J shed 6 bases, with 12 bases lying between them. Here the CDR3 DNA reads TGTGCCAGCAGCTCGGATGTGTCTTCCGGGGAGCTGTTTTTT. Its protein product is CASSSDVSSGELFF.

This clonotype was recorded at least ten times. The chain carries TRBV5-6 and TRBJ2-1; D not resolved. Deletions cut 2 bases from V and 6 bases from J, with 12 bases between. This CDR3 region has 14 residues. The germline V gene has CDR1 SGHDT and CDR2 YYEEEE. CDR3 amino acids: CASSLGGVFNEQFF. In DNA form, the CDR3 reads TGTGCCAGCAGCTTAGGTGGTGTGTTCAATGAGCAGTTCTTC.

The table lists this clonotype with many counts. The chain carries TRBV20-1 and TRBJ2-3; 7 bases align to TRBD2. CDR3 length: 14 amino acids. Germline V gene data show CDR1 as DFQATT and CDR2 as SNEGSKA (reference sequence). Unmatched junction bases numbered 4, after V lost 3 bases and J lost 1 base. The CDR3 loop reads CSASSGLRTDTQYF. For the CDR3, the DNA is TGCAGTGCTAGCTCGGGACTACGCACAGATACGCAGTATTTT.

V and J are TRBV27 and TRBJ2-7; TRBD2 aligns across 9 bases. Trimming removed 5 bases from V and 6 bases from J; junction bases left unmatched: 2. CDR1 MNHEY and CDR2 SMNVEV come from the germline V gene (reference sequence). The CDR3 is made up of 12 amino acids. The CDR3 is CASSKLAGEQYF. As DNA, the CDR3 is TGTGCCAGCAGTAAACTAGCGGGCGAGCAGTACTTC.

This clonotype was seen repeatedly, ten times or more. The junction shows a germline mismatch at one end, possibly a read error. The rearrangement links TRBV6-1 to TRBJ1-6; no reliable D call. CDR3 length equals 13 residues. In germline, CDR1 is MNHNS, CDR2 SASEGT. The CDR3 coding sequence is TGTGCCAGCAGTGACCCTTATACTTCACCCCTCCACTTT. Amino acid sequence: CASSDPYTSPLHF.

This clonotype was observed at least ten times. The chain combines TRBV5-5 with TRBJ2-1, with TRBD2 matching over 16 bases. Germline assignment: CDR1 SGHKS and CDR2 YYEKEE (reference sequence). The trim removed 3 bases at V and 7 bases at J, leaving 7 bases unmatched. This CDR3 is built from 17 residues. Written as DNA, the CDR3 is TGTGCCAGCAGCTCGGGACTAGCGGGGGGGCAGGGAAATGAGCAGTTCTTC. Translation gives CASSSGLAGGQGNEQFF.

This clonotype was found many times. The J gene is TRBJ1-1, the V gene TRBV6-1, with D perhaps TRBD1 (5 bases). Trimming took off 6 bases at V and 0 bases at J, with 17 bases between the two ends. The CDR3 is 16 residues long. The germline CDR1 and CDR2 sequences are MNHNS and SASEGT. CDR3 in amino acids: CASRSRDRSMNTEAFF. CDR3 sequence (DNA): TGTGCCAGCAGGTCCCGGGACCGAAGCATGAACACTGAAGCTTTCTTT.

This clonotype has only a few counts. CDR3 nucleotides: TGTGCCAGCAGCTTAGATCCCGACGCGGAACAGGGGGCGTTGTATGGCTACACCTTC. Translating it yields CASSLDPDAEQGALYGYTF. The chain recombines TRBV11-3 with TRBJ1-2; TRBD1 aligns across 9 bases. CDR1 and CDR2 from the germline V gene are SGHNT and YENEEA. V lost 0 bases to trimming and J lost 5 bases; unmatched junction nucleotides: 16. The CDR3 covers 19 residues.

This clonotype was picked up a small number of times. V usage is TRBV7-9 and J usage is TRBJ1-2; D perhaps matches TRBD1 (5 bases). The CDR3 spans 16 residues. Germline CDR1 reads SEHNR; CDR2 reads FQNEAQ (reference sequence). V lost 4 bases and J lost 0, with 15 bases in between. The CDR3 sequence: CASSSVTAEANYGYTF. The DNA of the CDR3 is TGTGCCAGCAGCTCTGTGACAGCCGAAGCTAACTATGGCTACACCTTC.

V is TRBV5-1 and J is TRBJ2-7; 16 positions agree with TRBD2. The CDR3 runs to 16 residues. J lost 3 bases, V lost 4 bases, and 4 bases had no gene match. Germline V CDR1 and CDR2: SGHRS, YFSETQ. The CDR3 spells CASSGGTSGGVYEQYF. The CDR3 DNA is TGCGCCAGCAGCGGAGGGACTAGCGGGGGGGTCTACGAGCAGTACTTC.

Ten or more counts support this clonotype. The V gene is TRBV7-2, the J gene TRBJ1-4, with a weak D call TRBD1 (6 bases). This CDR3 contains 16 residues. The V and J ends lost 1 base and 3 bases respectively, with 12 bases between them. Per the germline V gene, CDR1 is SGHTA and CDR2 is FQGNSA. For the CDR3, the DNA is TGTGCCAGCAGCTTAGTGGGGGGCAAGCCTAATGAAAAACTGTTTTTT. This translates into CASSLVGGKPNEKLFF.

This clonotype was detected many times. The CDR3 loop reads CASSPTPDGQGGYGYTF. In DNA form, the CDR3 reads TGTGCCAGCAGCCCTACACCGGACGGCCAGGGGGGCTATGGCTACACCTTC. V is TRBV9 and J is TRBJ1-2; 7 bases are shared with TRBD1. The CDR3 consists of 17 residues. Germline trimming cut 4 bases from V and 4 bases from J; bases unmatched to any gene: 16. Germline lookup yields CDR1 SGDLS and CDR2 YYNGEE.

This clonotype was counted many times. The V gene is TRBV29-1, the J gene TRBJ2-3; 8 bases line up with TRBD1. There are 12 residues in the CDR3. The germline CDR1 and CDR2 sequences are SQVTM and ANQGSEA. The V and J ends lost 6 bases and 3 bases, in that order; junction bases with no gene match: 2. The CDR3 is CSVTGVTDTQYF. The CDR3 DNA is TGCAGCGTGACAGGGGTTACAGATACGCAGTATTTT.

This clonotype was observed many times. The chain joins TRBV3-1 to TRBJ2-1, with D uncertain. This CDR3 region has 13 residues. Germline V gene lookup returns CDR1 LGHDT and CDR2 YNNKEL (reference sequence). Trimming removed 2 bases from V and 4 bases from J, with 6 bases in between. The CDR3 DNA is TGTGCCAGCAGCCAAAAAGGTTACAATGAGCAGTTCTTC. This codes for CASSQKGYNEQFF.

V gene TRBV7-2 combines with J gene TRBJ1-2, with D possibly TRBD1 on 5 matching bases. This CDR3 region has 19 residues. The germline CDR1 and CDR2 sequences are SGHTA and FQGNSA. Trimming took 3 bases from V and 5 from J, leaving 28 bases between them. The CDR3 here is CASSFGARETFFGTYGYTF. CDR3 DNA: TGTGCCAGCAGCTTTGGGGCCCGTGAGACATTTTTCGGGACTTATGGCTACACCTTC.

This clonotype has at least ten counts. CDR3: CAISAGTGGYEQYF. CDR3 DNA sequence: TGTGCCATCAGTGCCGGGACAGGGGGCTACGAGCAGTACTTC. The J gene is TRBJ2-7, the V gene TRBV10-3, with 11 bases that match TRBD1. This CDR3 spans 14 amino acids. V lost 4 bases and J lost 3; bases outside the gene matches: 2. Germline CDR1 reads ENHRY; CDR2 reads SYGVKD.

At least ten counts were recorded for this clonotype. The chain joins TRBV28 to TRBJ1-2; the D gene is possibly TRBD1 (5 bases). V lost 2 bases to trimming and J lost 5 bases, with 9 bases between them. The CDR3 consists of 13 residues. The germline CDR1 and CDR2 sequences are MDHEN and SYDVKM. For the CDR3, the DNA is TGTGCCAGCAGTTTAATGGGGGGGTATGGCTACACCTTC. Protein sequence: CASSLMGGYGYTF.

The table lists this clonotype with many counts. The rearrangement uses TRBV19 and TRBJ1-1; 7 bases match TRBD1. After removal of 5 bases from V and 1 base from J, the junction contained 13 bases not matched to a gene. CDR1 and CDR2 from the germline V gene are LNHDA and SQIVND (reference sequence). The CDR3 sequence is 17 residues long. The CDR3 nucleotides are TGTGCCAGTAGTGTCCTAACAGGGGAGTCGGGGAACACTGAAGCTTTCTTT. Translating it yields CASSVLTGESGNTEAFF.

The rearrangement links TRBV6-1 to TRBJ2-1; D call uncertain. CDR3 length: 14 amino acids. The germline V and J ends were trimmed by 6 bases and 0 bases, with 9 bases remaining between them. Per the germline V gene, CDR1 is MNHNS and CDR2 is SASEGT. The CDR3 nucleotides are TGTGCCAGCAGGGGTGGGGTCTCCTACAATGAGCAGTTCTTC. Amino acid sequence: CASRGGVSYNEQFF.

This clonotype came up many times. As DNA, the CDR3 is TGTGCCAGCAGCTTAGGCCAAACAAGGAGCCCCGCAGAGACCCAGTACTTC. Its translation is CASSLGQTRSPAETQYF. V and J are TRBV7-8 and TRBJ2-5, with D unclear. Trimming pared 1 base from V and 4 bases from J, leaving 19 bases between. Germline values: CDR1 SGHVS, CDR2 FQNEAQ. The CDR3 length is 17 residues.

This clonotype was seen at least ten times. The chain recombines TRBV19 with TRBJ2-7; D is ambiguous. The V gene's germline CDR1 is LNHDA and CDR2 SQIVND (reference sequence). V shed 5 bases and J shed 4 bases, with 12 bases lying between them. CDR3 length equals 13 residues. Written as DNA, the CDR3 is TGTGCCAGTAGTTATAGATGGGGATACGAGCAGTACTTC. Translating gives CASSYRWGYEQYF.

This clonotype was counted many times. The chain recombines TRBV20-1 with TRBJ2-7; D is unclear. V lost 5 bases, J lost 2 bases, and 7 bases lay in between. There are 11 residues in the CDR3. Germline V CDR1 and CDR2: DFQATT, SNEGSKA (reference sequence). The CDR3 DNA reads TGCAGTGCTGGGTCCCCCTACGAGCAGTACTTC. This gives the protein CSAGSPYEQYF.

This clonotype was observed a handful of times. The chain carries TRBV29-1 and TRBJ1-2; unclear D gene. Looked up from germline, CDR1 is SQVTM and CDR2 is ANQGSEA. This CDR3 is built from 12 residues. V lost 7 bases to trimming and J lost 3 bases, with 12 bases between them. In DNA, the CDR3 is TGCAGCGGGGAGGAGTTATACTATGGCTACACCTTC. The encoded protein is CSGEELYYGYTF.

The gene calls are TRBV20-1 and TRBJ1-5; 10 bases map to TRBD1. The junction had 12 bases not matched to a gene; V was cut back by 5 bases and J by 2 bases. In germline, CDR1 is DFQATT, CDR2 SNEGSKA (reference sequence). The CDR3 is made up of 17 amino acids. This chain's CDR3 is CSALVDSGTGGNQPQHF. CDR3 DNA sequence: TGCAGTGCTCTTGTCGACTCCGGGACAGGGGGCAATCAGCCCCAGCATTTT.

This clonotype was seen ten or more times. The chain links TRBV24-1 to TRBJ2-5; D might be TRBD1 (8 bases). Germline values: CDR1 KGHDR, CDR2 SFDVKD. V was cut by 3 bases and J by 3 bases, with 13 bases left in between. This CDR3 has 15 residues. The DNA for the CDR3 is TGTGCCACCAGTGATAGAACAGGGGGGGAAGAGACCCAGTACTTC. It yields the protein CATSDRTGGEETQYF.

The chain employs TRBV12-3 or TRBV12-4 and TRBJ2-3; 9 bases are a match to TRBD1. The CDR3 consists of 20 residues. J lost 4 bases, V lost 3 bases, and 20 bases had no gene match. The CDR3 DNA sequence: TGTGCCAGCAGTTTCCTTCGATTCCTCAATACAGGGGGCGAACCAGATACGCAGTATTTT. Amino acid sequence: CASSFLRFLNTGGEPDTQYF.

This clonotype occurred a few times. The chain links TRBV5-1 to TRBJ2-1; TRBD2 is a possible D gene (6 bases). V gave up 2 bases and J gave up 0 bases, with 9 bases separating them. This CDR3 comprises 15 residues. In germline, CDR1 is SGHRS, CDR2 YFSETQ. CDR3 DNA sequence: TGCGCCAGCAGCTTCGGAGGGAGCTCCTACAATGAGCAGTTCTTC. This sequence encodes CASSFGGSSYNEQFF.